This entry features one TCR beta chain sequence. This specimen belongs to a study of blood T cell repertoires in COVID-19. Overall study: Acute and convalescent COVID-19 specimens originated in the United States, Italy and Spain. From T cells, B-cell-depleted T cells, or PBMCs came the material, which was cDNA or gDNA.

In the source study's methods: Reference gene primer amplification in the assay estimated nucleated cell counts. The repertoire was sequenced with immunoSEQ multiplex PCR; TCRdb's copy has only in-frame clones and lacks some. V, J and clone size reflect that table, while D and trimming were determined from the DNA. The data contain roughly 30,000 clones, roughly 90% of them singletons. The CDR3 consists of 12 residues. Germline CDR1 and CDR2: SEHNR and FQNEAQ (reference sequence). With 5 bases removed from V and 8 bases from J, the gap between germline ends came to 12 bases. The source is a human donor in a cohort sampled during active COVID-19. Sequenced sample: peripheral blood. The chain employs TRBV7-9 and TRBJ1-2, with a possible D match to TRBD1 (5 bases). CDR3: CASSPRGDGYTF. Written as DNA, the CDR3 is TGTGCCAGCAGCCCCCGGGGGGACGGCTACACCTTC.